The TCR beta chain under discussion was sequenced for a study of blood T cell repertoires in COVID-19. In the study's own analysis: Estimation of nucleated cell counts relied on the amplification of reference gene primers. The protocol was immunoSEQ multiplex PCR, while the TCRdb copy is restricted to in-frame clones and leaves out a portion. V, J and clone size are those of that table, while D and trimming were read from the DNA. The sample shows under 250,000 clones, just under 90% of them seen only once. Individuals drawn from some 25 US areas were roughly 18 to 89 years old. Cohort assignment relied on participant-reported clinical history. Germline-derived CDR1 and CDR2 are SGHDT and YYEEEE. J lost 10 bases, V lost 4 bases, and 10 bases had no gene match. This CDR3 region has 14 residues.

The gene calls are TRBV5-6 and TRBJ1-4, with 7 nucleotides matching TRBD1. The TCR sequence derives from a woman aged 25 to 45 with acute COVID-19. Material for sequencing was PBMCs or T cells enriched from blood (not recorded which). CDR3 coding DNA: TGTGCCAGCAGCACAGGGGTCCCTGAGGGAAAACTGTTTTTT. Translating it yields CASSTGVPEGKLFF.